This TCR delta chain originates from a study of Vγ9Vδ2 T cells in congenital toxoplasmosis (TCRdb year 2021). Notes on the research overall: The diagnosis of congenital toxoplasmosis relied on IgG, IgM and IgA serology, Western blot and an in-house interferon-gamma release assay. The study compared gamma and delta chain CDR3 repertoires of sorted blood gammadelta T cells between congenitally T. gondii-infected and uninfected infants. At 2 months, TCR sequencing included about 5 infected and around ten uninfected infants, and at 1 year it included 3 infected and 4 uninfected infants. Sequencing of the repertoires was done on samples from infants at two time points: 2 months after birth and 1 year of age. What the authors observed across the whole study: At 2 months, infected infants appeared to have fewer N additions in TRGV9 and TRDV2 CDR3s than uninfected infants, particularly in TRDV2-TRDJ1 sequences. In approximately 2-month-old infants, germline-encoded fetal-type TRDV2 CDR3 sequences seemed to be more common in infected than in uninfected infants, which suggests a footprint of in utero expansion. The repertoire differences between infected and uninfected infants were less clear at 1 year of age than at 2 months. Both infected and uninfected infants showed a high prevalence of a public TRGV9 clonotype. Two months was the earliest age with enough suitable sample material for TCR repertoire analysis, so newborn repertoires were not sequenced.

The CDR3 contains 17 residues, cysteine and phenylalanine counted. Just CDR3 DNA is preserved here, 51 bases in frame from base 1. CDR1 is given as TVYSNPD and CDR2 as GDNSRS, both from the germline V gene (reference sequence). Using SuperScript II, cDNA was generated through template-switch reverse transcription, with TRGC- and TRDC-specific primers combined in a single tube. The TRGC primer was designed so that it would bind both of the constant genes TRGC1 and TRGC2. The KAPA Real-Time Library Amplification Kit was used for TRG and TRD amplification, and AMPure XP bead purification was performed between steps. Index PCR with the Nextera XT Index Kit was used to attach the Illumina sequencing adapters. TRG and TRD amplicons were sequenced on an Illumina MiSeq with the V2 300 kit, giving 150 bp paired-end reads. The study's processing was this. Before any further analysis, FastQC version 0.11.8 was used to assess read quality. Reads were aligned against the TRG or TRD reference genes from GenBank, and CDR3 sequences were constructed using MiXCR version 3.0.3. Default MiXCR settings were used with one exception: TRDD gene segments were assembled from 3 consecutive nucleotides instead of 5. N additions, CDR3 length, J segment length and clonotype sharing between samples were all calculated using VDJtools version 1.2.1. CDR3 sequences that were out of frame or contained stop codons were left out of the analysis. To look for overlap, the infant repertoires were checked against previously published Vgamma9Vdelta2 repertoires from fetal, cord blood and adult blood. TCRdb reran clone calling on the public reads with CATT; rows sharing one DNA sequence were then combined. TCRdb's processing, not the authors' own work, is the source of the V and J calls. The sample data list several hundred delta-chain clones, and 35% to 45% of these were observed just once. The ten largest clonotypes hold around 48% of the sample.

This clone was observed a few times. Its specific antigen is unknown. A far larger clone differs by one base, so this is likely a read error. The same CDR3 arises from other DNA sequences in this sample as well. Mothers of both infected and uninfected infants received the same treatment, using spiramycin and/or pyrimethamine plus sulfadiazine plus folinic acid. Every infant, whether infected or uninfected, was delivered at term after more than 37 weeks of gestation. About 1 mL of blood was processed into PBMCs by Lymphoprep gradient centrifugation, after which the PBMCs were cryopreserved in liquid nitrogen and shipped to Belgium. After thawing, the PBMCs were labeled with Zombie NIR viability dye and stained with antibodies against CD3, TCR gammadelta, Vgamma9 and Vdelta2. Sorting of CD3+ TCRgammadelta+ T cells was performed on a FACSAria III, reaching a mean purity of approximately 98%. For each sample, RNA was extracted from about 10,000 sorted gammadelta T cells with the RNeasy Micro Kit. Infants were born to mothers enrolled with primary T. gondii infection during pregnancy. The infants' peripheral blood was drawn at an outpatient microbiology and virology center located in Pavia, Italy.

The rearrangement joined TRDV3 to TRDJ1; TRDD3 matches 13 bases in the middle. Sequencing was performed on gamma-delta T cells from blood. The origin of this receptor is a child under 10 years old born to a mother with Toxoplasma gondii infection during pregnancy, either congenitally infected or uninfected (not recorded which). The CDR3 reads CAFTGGYGSLPTDKLIF. The nucleotide sequence is given as TGTGCATTTACTGGGGGATACGGGTCACTCCCGACCGATAAACTCATCTTT.